A selection of T cell receptor beta chains follows, all from one sample in a study of STAT5B mutations in CD4+ large granular lymphocyte leukemia. TCRdb's table, derived via immunoSEQ multiplex PCR, lists solely in-frame clones and lacks some. Of 40,000 to 55,000 clones in the sample, roughly 84% are singletons; the top ten hold 0.3% to 0.4%. What was sequenced was CD4+ T cells from blood buffy coats. The receptors shown here come from a human donor in good health. Each CDR3 is given with its conserved first and last residue. D genes are given only for firm matches. Part of the rows lack a size; the others show once, few, many or a class for expanded clones.

NA,TRBJ1-1,NA,TRBV5-1,CASSLEYSLTDTEAFF,TGCGCCAGCAGCTTGGAGTATAGTCTGACGGACACTGAAGCTTTCTTT
NA,TRBJ1-5,NA,TRBV10-2,CASSEVRGGPQHF,TGCGCCAGCAGTGAGGTTCGGGGGGGGCCCCAGCATTTT
few,TRBJ2-1,NA,TRBV5-1,CASSLQGPKNNEQFF,TGCGCCAGCAGCTTGCAGGGCCCGAAGAACAATGAGCAGTTCTTC
NA,TRBJ2-2,NA,TRBV6-1,CASIKMTGNTGELFF,TGTGCCAGCATTAAAATGACAGGGAACACCGGGGAGCTGTTTTTT
NA,TRBJ2-7,TRBD1,TRBV11-1,CASSPGTGPVREQYF,TGTGCCAGCAGCCCAGGGACAGGACCGGTACGTGAGCAGTACTTC
NA,TRBJ1-5,NA,TRBV4-1,CASSQGQYSNQPQHF,TGCGCCAGCAGCCAAGGACAGTATAGCAATCAGCCCCAGCATTTT
NA,TRBJ2-7,TRBD1,TRBV28,CASSTGAYEQYF,TGTGCCAGCAGCACAGGGGCCTACGAGCAGTACTTC
NA,TRBJ1-1,NA,TRBV12-5,CASGDPPGTNTEAFF,TGTGCTAGTGGTGACCCCCCAGGGACGAACACTGAAGCTTTCTTT
NA,TRBJ1-5,NA,TRBV10-1,CASGGPQHF,TGCGCCAGCGGCGGACCCCAGCATTTT
few,TRBJ2-7,TRBD1,TRBV19,CASSPTGQGNPYEQYF,TGTGCCAGTAGTCCGACAGGGCAGGGGAACCCCTACGAGCAGTACTTC
NA,TRBJ2-1,TRBD1,TRBV7-3,CASSQGQGTNEQFF,TGTGCCAGCAGCCAAGGACAGGGAACCAATGAGCAGTTCTTC
NA,TRBJ2-5,NA,TRBV5-4,CASSLGEKETQYF,TGTGCCAGCAGCTTGGGCGAGAAAGAGACCCAGTACTTC
few,TRBJ2-2,NA,TRBV19,CASSILLNTGELFF,TGTGCCAGTAGTATTCTCTTGAACACCGGGGAGCTGTTTTTT
NA,TRBJ2-3,TRBD2,TRBV11-2,CASSSGLAGGVTQYF,TGTGCCAGCAGCTCCGGACTAGCGGGGGGAGTTACGCAGTATTTT
once,TRBJ2-7,TRBD2,TRBV15,CATSRDLLGTSGSDEQYF,TGTGCCACCAGCAGAGATCTACTTGGGACTAGCGGGAGTGACGAGCAGTACTTC
NA,TRBJ2-3,TRBD2,TRBV10-2,CATAQREGDTQYF,TGCGCCACCGCTCAGCGGGAGGGAGATACGCAGTATTTT
NA,TRBJ1-5,NA,TRBV30,CAWSVRAHNQPQHF,TGTGCCTGGAGTGTAAGGGCACACAATCAGCCCCAGCATTTT
NA,TRBJ2-1,NA,TRBV5-1,CASSWASTLNEQFF,TGCGCCAGCAGCTGGGCGTCTACTCTCAATGAGCAGTTCTTC
NA,TRBJ2-7,NA,TRBV10-1,CASSHGIYEQYF,TGCGCCAGCAGTCATGGGATCTACGAGCAGTACTTC
NA,TRBJ2-3,TRBD1,TRBV29-1,CSVDRGLGTDTQYF,TGCAGCGTTGACAGGGGGCTGGGTACAGATACGCAGTATTTT
NA,TRBJ2-3,TRBD2,TRBV7-3,CASSLKGTRASGSTDTQYF,TGTGCCAGCAGCTTAAAGGGGACACGAGCTAGCGGGAGTACAGATACGCAGTATTTT
few,TRBJ1-1,NA,TRBV2,CASILSRQAFF,TGTGCCAGCATCCTCTCTCGACAGGCTTTCTTT
once,TRBJ1-2,TRBD1,TRBV28,CASSSTGGSFF,TGTGCCAGCAGTTCAACAGGGGGGAGCTTCTTC
NA,TRBJ2-1,NA,TRBV5-1,CASSSTGTGSSYNEQFF,TGCGCCAGCAGCTCAACCGGGACTGGTAGCTCCTACAATGAGCAGTTCTTC
NA,TRBJ2-3,NA,TRBV6-6,CASSYSGGDTDTQYF,TGTGCCAGCAGTTACTCCGGGGGAGACACAGATACGCAGTATTTT
NA,TRBJ2-7,TRBD1,TRBV5-1,CASRPDRDPYEQYF,TGCGCCAGCAGGCCGGACAGGGACCCCTACGAGCAGTACTTC
NA,TRBJ2-3,NA,TRBV5-1,CASSLAEGLPTDTQYF,TGCGCCAGCAGCTTGGCGGAGGGACTGCCCACAGATACGCAGTATTTT
NA,TRBJ1-3,TRBD1,TRBV5-4,CASSARQGAAGNTIFF,TGTGCCAGCAGCGCCCGACAGGGAGCCGCTGGAAACACCATATTTTTT
few,TRBJ1-6,TRBD1,TRBV5-1,CASSYRGYGSPLHF,TGCGCCAGCAGTTACAGGGGTTATGGCTCACCCCTCCACTTT